The T cell receptor beta chain described here comes from a study of shared clonotypes between healthy human individuals. Study results and caveats: The represented genetic and exposure-history diversity was limited by the small number of donors. Depth of sequencing was expected to influence donor clonotype sharing.

This CDR3 has 14 residues. Germline-derived CDR1 and CDR2 are SGHRS and YFSETQ. Trimming took 0 bases from V and 4 from J, leaving 11 bases between them. Genomic DNA (from each subset) was split evenly across several immunoSEQ plates. Only in-frame clones appear in the TCRdb table, and some are missing; sequencing was by immunoSEQ multiplex PCR. The sample carries about 1.1 million clones, more than 75% recorded once. As regards this clone: Antigen unknown.

The sequenced material came from memory CD4+ T cells from PBMCs. As for subset: CD45RA-negative fraction. The chain uses TRBV5-1 and TRBJ2-7; tentative D call: TRBD2 (6 bases). The TCR comes from a man aged 18 to 30 in good health. Some clones in this sample may be carry-over from other donors' samples. As DNA, the CDR3 is TGCGCCAGCAGCTTGGGGGACTCCGTATACGAGCAGTACTTC. Translating it yields CASSLGDSVYEQYF. Looking up the rest from reference TRBV5-1 and TRBJ2-7 gives the full variable domain: KAGVTQTPRYLIKTRGQQVTLSCSPISGHRSVSWYQQTPGQGLQFLFEYFSETQRNKGNFPGRFSGRQFSNSRSEMNVSTLELGDSALYLCASSLGDSVYEQYFGPGTRLTVT.